These 26 T cell receptor beta chains share one sample of origin, sequenced in a study of Graves' ophthalmopathy and Graves' hyperthyroidism. TCR beta CDR3 regions were amplified from RNA transcripts. RT-PCR was first run with HTBI primers, then multiplex PCR in a second round. TCRdb reprocessed the multiplex PCR reads with MiXCR, giving one entry per CDR3 protein. The sample yields a few hundred thousand distinct CDR3 sequences, about a sixth seen once. The sample was peripheral blood. The origin of the receptors is an adult woman with stable Graves' hyperthyroidism.

This clonotype has ten or more counts. The rearrangement uses TRBV11-3 and TRBJ2-7; the match to TRBD1 covers 8 bases. The CDR3 is made up of 20 amino acids. Losses at the gene ends were 1 base for V and 1 base for J; bases not matched to a gene: 18. Germline CDR1 and CDR2: SGHNT and YENEEA. CDR3 region: CASSLVSSGWGTGTSYEQYF. In nucleotides, the CDR3 is TGTGCCAGCAGCTTAGTTTCGTCCGGTTGGGGGACAGGCACTTCCTACGAGCAGTACTTC.

This clonotype was counted a single time. The rearrangement joins TRBV11-2 to TRBJ1-6, with D possibly being TRBD1 (6 bases). This CDR3 comprises 15 residues. CDR1 and CDR2 (germline): SGHAT, FQNNGV. The V end was cut by 6 bases, the J end by 7 bases, with 16 bases between. The CDR3, as DNA: TGTGCCAGCAGACCCATACAGGGAAGGAATTCACCCCTCCACTTT. Its protein product is CASRPIQGRNSPLHF.

This clonotype was seen at least ten times. The rearrangement uses TRBV15 and TRBJ2-7, with TRBD1 matching 9 bases. This CDR3 has 16 amino acids. Germline V gives CDR1 LNHNV, CDR2 YYDKDF (reference sequence). V was clipped by 0 bases and J by 2 bases; unmatched bases: 5. Here the CDR3 DNA reads TGTGCCACCAGCAGAGAGTCCGGGACAGGGACCTACGAGCAGTACTTC. It specifies CATSRESGTGTYEQYF.

CDR3 in amino acids: CASNGYGTGPNTEAFF. CDR3 DNA: TGTGCCAGTAATGGATACGGCACGGGGCCGAACACTGAAGCTTTCTTT. This chain uses TRBV19 with TRBJ1-1; D may be TRBD1 (5 bases). The germline CDR1 and CDR2 sequences are LNHDA and SQIVND (reference sequence). This CDR3 is 16 amino acids long. V was pared by 7 bases and J by 1 base, with 19 bases between.

About this clonotype itself: With a much larger clone just one base away, this may be a read error. The chain carries TRBV4-1 and TRBJ1-5, with TRBD1 as a possible D gene (6 bases). Germline CDR1 is MGHRA and CDR2 is YSYEKL. CDR3 length: 15 amino acids. The CDR3 region has the DNA TGCGCCAGCAGCCAAGTTTTACAGGGCAATCTGCCCCAGCATTTT. Protein sequence: CASSQVLQGNLPQHF.

This clonotype was found many times. This rearrangement joins TRBV18 to TRBJ2-5; 9 nucleotides match TRBD1. CDR3 length equals 15 residues. V dropped 0 bases and J dropped 4; count of bases not matched to a gene: 3. Germline CDR1 is KGHSH and CDR2 is LQKENI. CDR3 amino acids: CASSPPQDRGETQYF. CDR3 nucleotide sequence: TGTGCCAGCTCACCACCGCAGGACAGGGGAGAGACCCAGTACTTC. The whole variable domain, filled in from reference TRBV18 and TRBJ2-5, reads NAGVMQNPRHLVRRRGQEARLRCSPMKGHSHVYWYRQLPEEGLKFMVYLQKENIIDESGMPKERFSAEFPKEGPSILRIQQVVRGDSAAYFCASSPPQDRGETQYFGPGTRLLVL.

This clonotype came up many times. V is TRBV12-5 and J is TRBJ1-1, with unresolved D. Trimming removed 7 bases at V and 1 base at J, with 16 bases between. The germline CDR1 and CDR2 sequences are LGHNT and FRNRAP. The CDR3 extends over 15 amino acids. In DNA form, the CDR3 reads TGTGCTAGTGCCGCCTTCTTCCCCGGGAACACTGAAGCTTTCTTT. This gives the protein CASAAFFPGNTEAFF.

The chain links TRBV7-8 to TRBJ1-5; D is uncertain. Deletions cut 3 bases from V and 6 bases from J, with 9 bases between. Germline lookup yields CDR1 SGHVS and CDR2 FQNEAQ. CDR3 length: 13 residues. The DNA of the CDR3 is TGTGCCAGCAGCTTGGACCGATTTCAGCCCCAGCATTTT. Its protein is CASSLDRFQPQHF.

This clonotype was recorded at least ten times. V usage is TRBV27 and J usage is TRBJ2-7; no clear D. The CDR3 has 14 amino acids. V lost 3 bases to trimming and J lost 0 bases, with 9 bases between them. Germline values: CDR1 MNHEY, CDR2 SMNVEV (reference sequence). The CDR3 DNA sequence: TGTGCCAGCAGTTTGTTCCCGAGCTCCTACGAGCAGTACTTC. Encoded protein: CASSLFPSSYEQYF.

This clonotype appeared many times. The chain recombines TRBV12-5 with TRBJ2-2; D is ambiguous. There are 17 residues in the CDR3. Germline V gives CDR1 LGHNT, CDR2 FRNRAP. V shed 0 bases and J shed 5 bases, with 16 bases lying between them. The CDR3 sequence is CASGLVPHERVTGELFF. The CDR3 DNA is TGTGCTAGTGGTTTGGTACCCCATGAAAGGGTAACCGGGGAGCTGTTTTTT.

Concerning this clonotype itself: A much larger clone lies a single base off, so this may be a read error. The gene calls are TRBV24-1 and TRBJ2-2, with a tentative D call TRBD2 (6 bases). There are 15 residues in the CDR3. In germline, CDR1 is KGHDR, CDR2 SFDVKD. The CDR3 DNA sequence: TGTGCCACCAGTGATCAGACACCAGACGGCGGGGAGCTGCTTTTT. It codes for CATSDQTPDGGELLF.

The chain employs TRBV6-1 and TRBJ1-1; D remains unclear. The germline V gene encodes CDR1 MNHNS and CDR2 SASEGT. Trimming removed 6 bases from V and 0 bases from J, with 11 bases in between. This CDR3 region has 14 residues. The CDR3 nucleotides are TGTGCCAGCAGAGTGTGGGCTGTGAACACTGAAGCTTTCTTT. Translated: CASRVWAVNTEAFF.

The V and J genes are TRBV4-1 and TRBJ1-2; D is undetermined. The germline V gene encodes CDR1 MGHRA and CDR2 YSYEKL. The CDR3 length is 17 residues. V was pared by 1 base and J by 4 bases, with 19 bases between. The CDR3 sequence: CASSQVASGGSFYGYTF. The CDR3 DNA is TGCGCCAGCAGCCAAGTTGCATCAGGAGGATCCTTCTATGGCTACACCTTC.

This clonotype showed up many times. The chain recombines TRBV11-2 with TRBJ1-3, with D uncertain. Germline V gene sequence: CDR1 SGHAT, CDR2 FQNNGV. The CDR3 totals 14 residues. V lost 1 base, J lost 0 bases, and 4 bases lay in between. The CDR3 DNA is TGTGCCAGCAGCTTAGCCAACTCTGGAAACACCATATATTTT. Translation gives CASSLANSGNTIYF.

The chain recombines TRBV7-2 with TRBJ1-1, with D uncertain. Deletions cut 2 bases from V and 6 bases from J, with 13 bases between. Germline V lookup: CDR1 SGHTA, CDR2 FQGNSA. The CDR3 runs to 14 residues. CDR3 in amino acids: CASSLKWLRAEAFF. As DNA, the CDR3 is TGTGCCAGCAGCTTAAAGTGGTTACGCGCTGAAGCTTTCTTT.

CDR3 in DNA: TGTGCCAGCAGCTTGGGGGCGGATGCTTTCTTT. Translated: CASSLGADAFF. V gene TRBV11-2 combines with J gene TRBJ1-1, with a possible D match to TRBD1 (6 bases). The CDR3 runs 11 residues. Germline V gene data show CDR1 as SGHAT and CDR2 as FQNNGV. V lost 3 bases and J lost 11, with 10 bases in between. The full variable domain, completed using reference TRBV11-2 and TRBJ1-1, is EAGVAQSPRYKIIEKRQSVAFWCNPISGHATLYWYQQILGQGPKLLIQFQNNGVVDDSQLPKDRFSAERLKGVDSTLKIQPAKLEDSAVYLCASSLGADAFFGQGTRLTVV.

This clonotype was recorded many times. The V gene is TRBV20-1, the J gene TRBJ1-5; a possible D gene is TRBD1 (5 bases). This CDR3 contains 13 residues. Trimming stripped 3 bases from V and 5 bases from J, with 11 bases between. CDR1 is DFQATT and CDR2 is SNEGSKA in the germline V gene (reference sequence). CDR3 protein: CSASRTNDQPQHF. The CDR3 DNA sequence: TGCAGTGCTAGTCGGACAAACGATCAGCCCCAGCATTTT.

This clonotype was counted many times. The chain uses TRBV24-1 and TRBJ2-6, with D perhaps matching TRBD2 (5 bases). Trimming shortened V by 6 bases and J by 1 base, and 6 bases separated the two germline ends. This CDR3 comprises 14 residues. The V gene's germline CDR1 is KGHDR and CDR2 SFDVKD. CDR3 DNA: TGTGCCACCAGTCGGGGATCTGGGGCCAACGTCCTGACTTTC. It specifies CATSRGSGANVLTF.

This clonotype was detected many times. The rearrangement links TRBV29-1 to TRBJ1-1; D remains unclear. The CDR3 length is 11 residues. CDR1 and CDR2 (germline): SQVTM, ANQGSEA. Trimming pared 7 bases from V and 5 bases from J, leaving 11 bases between. CDR3 sequence (DNA): TGCAGCGCCAAACTTGGGACTGAAGCTTTCTTT. Protein: CSAKLGTEAFF. Using reference TRBV29-1 and TRBJ1-1 for the parts outside the CDR3, the full variable domain is SAVISQKPSRDICQRGTSLTIQCQVDSQVTMMFWYRQQPGQSLTLIATANQGSEATYESGFVIDKFPISRPNLTFSTLTVSNMSPEDSSIYLCSAKLGTEAFFGQGTRLTVV.

This clonotype has ten or more counts. This rearrangement joins TRBV28 to TRBJ1-5; a weak D match, TRBD1 (5 bases). Trimming cost V 2 bases and J 2 bases, with 13 bases left between them. This CDR3 has 16 residues. From germline, CDR1 is MDHEN and CDR2 SYDVKM. The CDR3: CASSLRRQSRNQPQHF. The CDR3 DNA reads TGTGCCAGCAGTTTAAGGAGACAGTCCCGCAATCAGCCCCAGCATTTT.

The CDR3 region has the DNA TGTGCCAGCAGTTACGTGACAGCTTCTTCCTACGAGCAGTACTTC. Translating it yields CASSYVTASSYEQYF. The chain is built from TRBV6-5 and TRBJ2-7, with D perhaps matching TRBD1 (5 bases). V was clipped by 2 bases and J by 1 base, with 12 bases between them. Germline loops: CDR1 MNHEY, CDR2 SVGAGI. The CDR3 consists of 15 residues.

This clonotype was counted only a few times. The gene calls are TRBV12-5 and TRBJ2-6, with 11 bases that match TRBD1. The CDR3 totals 17 residues. The V gene end was trimmed by 5 bases and the J gene end by 0 bases; junction bases not matched to a gene: 3. The germline V gene has CDR1 LGHNT and CDR2 FRNRAP. The CDR3 coding sequence is TGTGCTAGTGGTGCCGGGACAGGGGGCTCTGGGGCCAACGTCCTGACTTTC. This codes for CASGAGTGGSGANVLTF.

At least ten counts were recorded for this clonotype. This chain connects TRBV6-2 or TRBV6-3 to TRBJ2-5; perhaps TRBD2 as D (5 bases). V was clipped by 5 bases and J by 5 bases, with 21 bases between them. The CDR3 spans 16 residues. Germline CDR1 MNHEY, CDR2 SVGEGT. This CDR3 is CASSGPTQLGGETQYF. CDR3 DNA: TGTGCCAGCAGTGGACCAACTCAACTGGGCGGGGAGACCCAGTACTTC.

This clonotype came up many times. CDR3 amino acids: CASAAGVPLYF. The CDR3 region has the DNA TGTGCCAGCGCCGCAGGGGTGCCTTTGTACTTC. The J gene is TRBJ2-7, the V gene TRBV6-2 or TRBV6-3, with a weak D call TRBD1 (6 bases). The CDR3 extends over 11 amino acids. Germline loops: CDR1 MNHEY, CDR2 SVGEGT. V shed 8 bases and J shed 12 bases, with 17 bases lying between them.

This clonotype was counted ten times or more. The V and J genes are TRBV28 and TRBJ1-6; the match to TRBD1 covers 7 bases. The CDR3 is made up of 13 amino acids. V trimming: 6 bases; J trimming: 8 bases; junction bases outside the gene matches: 4. The germline V gene has CDR1 MDHEN and CDR2 SYDVKM. CDR3 bases: TGTGCCAGCAGACAGGGGTTGCATTCACCCCTCCACTTT. Translation gives CASRQGLHSPLHF.

This clonotype was found many times. The rearrangement joins TRBV20-1 to TRBJ1-1, with a tentative D call TRBD1 (6 bases). Germline V gene lookup returns CDR1 DFQATT and CDR2 SNEGSKA (reference sequence). With 5 bases removed from V and 0 bases from J, the gap between germline ends came to 16 bases. The CDR3 runs to 15 residues. The CDR3 here is CSASDAGGMNTEAFF. CDR3 in DNA: TGCAGTGCTTCCGACGCTGGGGGCATGAACACTGAAGCTTTCTTT.